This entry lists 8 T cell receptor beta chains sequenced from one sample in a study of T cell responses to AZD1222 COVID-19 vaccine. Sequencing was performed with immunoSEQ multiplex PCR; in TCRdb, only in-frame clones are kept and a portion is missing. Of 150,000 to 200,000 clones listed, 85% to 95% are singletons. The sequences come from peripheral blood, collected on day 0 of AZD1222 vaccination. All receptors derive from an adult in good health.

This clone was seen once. CDR3 sequence reads: CASSGPLAVTYEQYF. CDR3 DNA: TGCGCCAGCAGTGGTCCACTAGCGGTTACCTACGAGCAGTACTTC. The rearrangement joins TRBV10-2 to TRBJ2-7; TRBD2 agrees at 8 bases. Germline V gene data show CDR1 as WSHSY and CDR2 as SAAADI. V lost 4 bases and J lost 2; bases outside the gene matches: 7. There are 15 residues in the CDR3.

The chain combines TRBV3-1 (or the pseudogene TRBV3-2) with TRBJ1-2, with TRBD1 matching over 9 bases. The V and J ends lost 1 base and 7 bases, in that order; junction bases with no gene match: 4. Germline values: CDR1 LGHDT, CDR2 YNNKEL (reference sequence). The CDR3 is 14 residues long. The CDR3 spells CASSQAQGAGGYTF. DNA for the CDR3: TGTGCCAGCAGCCAAGCACAGGGGGCTGGTGGCTACACCTTC.

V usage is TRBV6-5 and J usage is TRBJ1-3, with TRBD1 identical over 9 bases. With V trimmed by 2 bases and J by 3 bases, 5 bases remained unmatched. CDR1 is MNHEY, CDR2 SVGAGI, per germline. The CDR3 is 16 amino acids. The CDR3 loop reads CASSYQQGAIGNTIYF. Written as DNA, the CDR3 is TGTGCCAGCAGTTACCAACAGGGGGCAATTGGAAACACCATATATTTT.

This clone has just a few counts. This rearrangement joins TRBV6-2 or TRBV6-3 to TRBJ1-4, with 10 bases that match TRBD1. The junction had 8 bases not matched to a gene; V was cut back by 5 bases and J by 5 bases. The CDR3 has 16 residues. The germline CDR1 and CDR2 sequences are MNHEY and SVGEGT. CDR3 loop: CASSRQPGQGNEKLFF. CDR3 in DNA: TGTGCCAGCAGTCGTCAACCGGGACAGGGGAATGAAAAACTGTTTTTT.

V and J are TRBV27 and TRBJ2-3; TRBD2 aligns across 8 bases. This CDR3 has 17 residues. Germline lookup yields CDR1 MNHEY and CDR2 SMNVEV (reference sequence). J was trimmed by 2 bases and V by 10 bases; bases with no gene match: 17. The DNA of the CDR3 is TGTGCCACCGATCCCCGGGGGGGTAGGCGTCACACAGATACGCAGTATTTT. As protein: CATDPRGGRRHTDTQYF.

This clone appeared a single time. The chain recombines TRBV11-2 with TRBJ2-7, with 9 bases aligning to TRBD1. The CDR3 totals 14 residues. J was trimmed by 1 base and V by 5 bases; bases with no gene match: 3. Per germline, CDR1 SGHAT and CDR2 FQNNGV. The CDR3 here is CASSRGTGSYEQYV. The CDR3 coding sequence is TGTGCCAGCAGCCGAGGGACAGGGTCCTACGAGCAGTACGTC.

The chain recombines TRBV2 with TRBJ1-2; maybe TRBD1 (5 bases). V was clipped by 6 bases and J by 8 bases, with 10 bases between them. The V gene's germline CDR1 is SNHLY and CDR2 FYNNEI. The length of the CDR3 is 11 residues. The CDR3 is CASRAGPGYTF. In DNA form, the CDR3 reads TGTGCCAGCAGGGCAGGGCCCGGCTACACCTTC.

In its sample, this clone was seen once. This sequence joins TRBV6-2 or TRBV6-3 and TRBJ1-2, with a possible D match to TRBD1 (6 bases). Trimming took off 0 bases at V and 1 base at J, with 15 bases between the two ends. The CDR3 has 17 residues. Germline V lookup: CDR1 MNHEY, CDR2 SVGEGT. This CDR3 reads CASSYSTQGIGNYGYTF. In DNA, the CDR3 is TGTGCCAGCAGTTACTCGACCCAGGGGATTGGTAACTATGGCTACACCTTC.